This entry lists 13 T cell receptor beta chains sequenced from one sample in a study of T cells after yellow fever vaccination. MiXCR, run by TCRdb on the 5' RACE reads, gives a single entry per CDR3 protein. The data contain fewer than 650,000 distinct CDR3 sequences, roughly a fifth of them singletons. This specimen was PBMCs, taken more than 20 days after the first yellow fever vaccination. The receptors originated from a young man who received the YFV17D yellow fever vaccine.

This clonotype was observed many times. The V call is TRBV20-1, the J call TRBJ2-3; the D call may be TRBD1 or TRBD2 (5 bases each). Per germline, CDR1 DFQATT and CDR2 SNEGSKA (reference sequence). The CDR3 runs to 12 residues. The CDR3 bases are TGCAGCTCCGAGGGGAGCACAGATACGCAGTATTTT. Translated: CSSEGSTDTQYF.

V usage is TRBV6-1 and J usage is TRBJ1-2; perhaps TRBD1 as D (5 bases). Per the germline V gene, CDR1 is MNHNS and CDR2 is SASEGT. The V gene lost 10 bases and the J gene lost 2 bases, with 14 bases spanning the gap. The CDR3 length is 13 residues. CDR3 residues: CATREGLNYGYTF. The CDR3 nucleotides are TGTGCCACCCGGGAGGGGCTGAACTATGGCTACACCTTC.

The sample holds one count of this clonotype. CDR3: CASSLSRGAGELFF. Written as DNA, the CDR3 is TGTGCCAGCAGCTTAAGTAGGGGCGCCGGGGAGCTGTTTTTT. The chain employs TRBV7-9 and TRBJ2-2; the D gene is possibly TRBD1 (5 bases). This CDR3 contains 14 residues. CDR1 SEHNR and CDR2 FQNEAQ come from the germline V gene (reference sequence). The V gene lost 2 bases and the J gene lost 6 bases, with 10 bases spanning the gap.

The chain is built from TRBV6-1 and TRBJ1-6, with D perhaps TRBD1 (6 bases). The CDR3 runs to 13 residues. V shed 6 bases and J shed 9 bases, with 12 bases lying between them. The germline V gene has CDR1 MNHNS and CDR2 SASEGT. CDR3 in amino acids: CASRRTGSSPLHF. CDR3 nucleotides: TGTGCCAGCAGGAGAACAGGGAGTTCACCCCTCCACTTT.

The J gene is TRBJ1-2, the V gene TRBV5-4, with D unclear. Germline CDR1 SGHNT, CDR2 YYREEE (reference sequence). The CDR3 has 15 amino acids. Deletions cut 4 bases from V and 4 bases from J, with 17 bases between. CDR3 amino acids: CASSQNPLGGYGYTF. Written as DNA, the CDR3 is TGTGCCAGCAGCCAGAACCCGCTGGGAGGCTATGGCTACACCTTC.

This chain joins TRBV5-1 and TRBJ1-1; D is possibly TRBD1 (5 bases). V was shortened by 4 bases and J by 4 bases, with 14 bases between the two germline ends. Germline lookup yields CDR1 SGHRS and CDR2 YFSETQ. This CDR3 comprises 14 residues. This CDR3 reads CASSRGQRATEAFF. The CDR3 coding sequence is TGCGCCAGCAGCCGAGGACAAAGAGCCACTGAAGCTTTCTTT.

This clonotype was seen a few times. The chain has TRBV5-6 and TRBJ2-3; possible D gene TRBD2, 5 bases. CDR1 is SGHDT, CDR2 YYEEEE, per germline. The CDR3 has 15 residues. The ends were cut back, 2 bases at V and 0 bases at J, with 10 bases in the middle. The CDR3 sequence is CASSLDYSSTDTQYF. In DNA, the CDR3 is TGTGCCAGCAGCTTAGACTATTCTAGCACAGATACGCAGTATTTT.

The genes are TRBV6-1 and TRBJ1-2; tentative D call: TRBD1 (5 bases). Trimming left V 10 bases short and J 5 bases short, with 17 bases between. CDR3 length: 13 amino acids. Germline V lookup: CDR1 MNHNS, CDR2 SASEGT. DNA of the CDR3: TGTGCCACCTCGGTAGCGGGGCTATATGGCTACACCTTC. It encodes CATSVAGLYGYTF.

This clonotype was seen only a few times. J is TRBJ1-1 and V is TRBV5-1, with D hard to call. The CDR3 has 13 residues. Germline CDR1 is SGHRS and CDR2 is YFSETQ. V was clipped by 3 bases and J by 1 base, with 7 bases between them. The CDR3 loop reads CASSSGSNTEAFF. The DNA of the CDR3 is TGCGCCAGCAGCTCCGGCTCGAACACTGAAGCTTTCTTT.

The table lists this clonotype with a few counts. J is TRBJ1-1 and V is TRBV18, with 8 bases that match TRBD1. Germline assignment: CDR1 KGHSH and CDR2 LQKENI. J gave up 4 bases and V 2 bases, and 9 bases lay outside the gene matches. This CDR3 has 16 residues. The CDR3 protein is CASSPTPGQGGTEAFF. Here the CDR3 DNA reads TGTGCCAGCTCACCAACGCCAGGACAGGGAGGCACTGAAGCTTTCTTT.

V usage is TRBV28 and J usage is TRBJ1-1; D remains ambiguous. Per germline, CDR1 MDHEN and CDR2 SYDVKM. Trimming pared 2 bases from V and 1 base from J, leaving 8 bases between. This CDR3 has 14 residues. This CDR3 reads CASSLRLRNTEAFF. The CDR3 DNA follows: TGTGCCAGCAGTTTACGTTTGCGGAACACTGAAGCTTTCTTT.

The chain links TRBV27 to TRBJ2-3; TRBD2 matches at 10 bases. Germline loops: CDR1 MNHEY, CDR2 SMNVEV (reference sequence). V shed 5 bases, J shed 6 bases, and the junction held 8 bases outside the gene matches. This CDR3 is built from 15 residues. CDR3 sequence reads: CASSRLAGGMDTQYF. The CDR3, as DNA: TGTGCCAGCAGTCGGTTAGCGGGGGGCATGGATACGCAGTATTTT.

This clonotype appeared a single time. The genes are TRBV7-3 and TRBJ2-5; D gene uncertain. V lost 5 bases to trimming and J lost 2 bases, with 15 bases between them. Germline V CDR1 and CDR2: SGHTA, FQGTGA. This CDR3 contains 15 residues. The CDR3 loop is CASSAMVDTQETQYF. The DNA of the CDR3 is TGTGCCAGCAGCGCCATGGTAGACACGCAAGAGACCCAGTACTTC.